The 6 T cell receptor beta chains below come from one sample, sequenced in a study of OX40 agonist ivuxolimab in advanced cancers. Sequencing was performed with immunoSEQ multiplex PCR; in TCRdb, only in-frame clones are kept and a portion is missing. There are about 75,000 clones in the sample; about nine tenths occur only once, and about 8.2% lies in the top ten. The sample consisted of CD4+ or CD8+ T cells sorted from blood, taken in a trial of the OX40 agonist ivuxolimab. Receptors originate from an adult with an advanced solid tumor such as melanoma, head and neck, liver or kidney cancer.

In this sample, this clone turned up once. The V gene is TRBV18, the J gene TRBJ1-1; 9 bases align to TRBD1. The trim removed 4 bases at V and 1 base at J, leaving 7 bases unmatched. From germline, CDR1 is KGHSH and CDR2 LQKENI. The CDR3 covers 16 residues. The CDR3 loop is CASSLRPGQGNTEAFF. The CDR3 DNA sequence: TGTGCCAGCTCACTCCGTCCGGGACAGGGGAACACTGAAGCTTTCTTT.

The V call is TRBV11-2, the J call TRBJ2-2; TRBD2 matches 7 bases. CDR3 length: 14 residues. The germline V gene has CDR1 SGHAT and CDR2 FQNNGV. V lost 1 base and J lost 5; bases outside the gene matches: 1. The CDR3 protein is CASSLAGGTGELFF. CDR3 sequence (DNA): TGTGCCAGCAGCTTAGCGGGGGGAACCGGGGAGCTGTTTTTT. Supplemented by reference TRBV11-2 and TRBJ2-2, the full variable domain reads EAGVAQSPRYKIIEKRQSVAFWCNPISGHATLYWYQQILGQGPKLLIQFQNNGVVDDSQLPKDRFSAERLKGVDSTLKIQPAKLEDSAVYLCASSLAGGTGELFFGEGSRLTVL.

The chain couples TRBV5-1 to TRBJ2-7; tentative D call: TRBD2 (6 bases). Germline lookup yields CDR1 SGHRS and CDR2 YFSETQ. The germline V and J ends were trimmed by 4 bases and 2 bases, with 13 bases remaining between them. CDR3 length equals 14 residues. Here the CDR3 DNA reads TGCGCCAGCAGCACCCAGGGAGGCCCCTACGAGCAGTACTTC. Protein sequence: CASSTQGGPYEQYF.

The CDR3 reads CASSVEEDRGGYGYTF. The CDR3 DNA sequence: TGTGCCAGCAGCGTAGAGGAGGACAGGGGCGGCTATGGCTACACCTTC. The J gene is TRBJ1-2, the V gene TRBV9; 9 nucleotides agree with TRBD1. CDR1 is SGDLS and CDR2 is YYNGEE in the germline V gene. Trimming at V came to 0 bases and at J to 4 bases, leaving 7 bases not matched to a gene. This CDR3 is 16 amino acids long.

The CDR3 DNA reads TGTGCCAGCACCCCCCAGGGGGCGGGCACCGGGGAGCTGTTTTTT. Encoded protein: CASTPQGAGTGELFF. This chain uses TRBV7-6 with TRBJ2-2, with TRBD1 matching over 8 bases. CDR1 is SGHVS and CDR2 is FNYEAQ in the germline V gene. This CDR3 is built from 15 residues. V dropped 7 bases and J dropped 4; count of bases not matched to a gene: 8.

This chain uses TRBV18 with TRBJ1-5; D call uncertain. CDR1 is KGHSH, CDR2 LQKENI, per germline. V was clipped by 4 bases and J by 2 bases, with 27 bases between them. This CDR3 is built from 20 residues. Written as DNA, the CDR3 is TGTGCCAGCTCACTTCCTTCGGGAGGCAGGTCTAGGTCGGGCAATCAGCCCCAGCATTTT. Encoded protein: CASSLPSGGRSRSGNQPQHF.